One sample yielded the 6 T cell receptor beta chains listed below, sequenced in a study of blood T cell repertoires in COVID-19. Libraries were prepared by immunoSEQ multiplex PCR; TCRdb keeps only in-frame clonotypes and omits some of them. Of 300,000 or so clones listed, around four fifths are singletons. The sequenced sample consisted of peripheral blood. The receptors were sampled from a woman aged 50 to 60 with acute or convalescent COVID-19.

The J gene is TRBJ2-5, the V gene TRBV5-6; D gene unclear. The CDR3 sequence is 14 residues long. CDR1 is SGHDT and CDR2 is YYEEEE in the germline V gene. Trimming removed 0 bases at V and 2 bases at J, with 8 bases between. The CDR3 DNA reads as TGTGCCAGCAGCTTGGGAGTATTACAAGAGACCCAGTACTTC. Amino acids: CASSLGVLQETQYF.

The V call is TRBV7-9, the J call TRBJ1-2; 10 bases map to TRBD1. V lost 4 bases, J lost 4 bases, and 9 bases stayed unmatched. Germline lookup yields CDR1 SEHNR and CDR2 FQNEAQ (reference sequence). The CDR3 contains 16 residues. The CDR3 loop is CASSSDRDRGTYGYTF. As DNA, the CDR3 is TGTGCCAGCAGCTCTGACCGGGACAGGGGTACCTATGGCTACACCTTC.

The genes are TRBV5-1 and TRBJ1-2; possibly TRBD1 for D (6 bases). The CDR3 covers 13 residues. CDR1 and CDR2 (germline): SGHRS, YFSETQ. V lost 2 bases and J lost 9, with 14 bases in between. CDR3 sequence (DNA): TGCGCCAGCAGCTTCTCAGGGGAAGAGAGCTACACCTTC. Translated: CASSFSGEESYTF.

The chain links TRBV10-3 to TRBJ2-3; TRBD2 aligns across 8 bases. Germline CDR1 is ENHRY and CDR2 is SYGVKD. The J segment lost 3 bases and the V segment lost 10 bases, leaving 6 bases of the junction unmatched. The CDR3 has 13 residues. CDR3 loop: CANRAGETDTQYF. The CDR3 region has the DNA TGTGCCAACCGAGCGGGAGAAACAGATACGCAGTATTTT.

On this clone itself: The junction departs from the called germline gene at one end, perhaps through a read error. The V call is TRBV2, the J call TRBJ2-1; 12 bases are shared with TRBD2. Germline V gives CDR1 SNHLY, CDR2 FYNNEI. There are 14 residues in the CDR3. In nucleotides, the CDR3 is TGTGCCAGCAGTGAGGCGACTAGCGGGAGTTTCGGTGTCTTC. It is translated as CASSEATSGSFGVF.

The gene calls are TRBV10-3 and TRBJ2-3; 9 bases fit TRBD1. In germline, CDR1 is ENHRY, CDR2 SYGVKD. The CDR3 sequence is 15 residues long. With 2 bases clipped from V and 7 bases from J, the junction kept 7 bases outside the gene matches. The CDR3 bases are TGTGCCATCAGTGAGGGCGACAGGGGGGGATATACGCAGTATTTT. Its translation: CAISEGDRGGYTQYF.